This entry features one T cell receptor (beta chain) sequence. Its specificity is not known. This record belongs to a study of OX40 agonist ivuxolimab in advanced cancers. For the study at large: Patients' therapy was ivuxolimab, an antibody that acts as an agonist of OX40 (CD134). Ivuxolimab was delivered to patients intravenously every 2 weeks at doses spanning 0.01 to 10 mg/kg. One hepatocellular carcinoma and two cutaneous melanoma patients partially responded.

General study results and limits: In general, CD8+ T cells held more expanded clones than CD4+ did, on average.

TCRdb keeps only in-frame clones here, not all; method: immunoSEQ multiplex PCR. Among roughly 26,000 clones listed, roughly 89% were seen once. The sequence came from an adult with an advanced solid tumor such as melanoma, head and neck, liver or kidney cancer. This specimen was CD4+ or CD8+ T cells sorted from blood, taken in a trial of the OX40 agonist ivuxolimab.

The CDR3 loop is CASSLYWQLDTQYF. In DNA, the CDR3 is TGTGCCAGCAGTTTATATTGGCAGCTTGATACGCAGTATTTT. V and J are TRBV27 and TRBJ2-3; no clear D gene. The CDR3 extends over 14 amino acids. CDR1 and CDR2 from the germline V gene are MNHEY and SMNVEV (reference sequence). Between the trimmed V and J ends, which lost 1 base and 6 bases, there was a span of 11 bases.